Following are 26 T cell receptor beta chains from one sample sequenced in a study of blood T cell repertoires in COVID-19 (TCRdb year 2020). The library was obtained by the immunoSEQ multiplex PCR assay. As stored in TCRdb, this immuneACCESS dataset retains in-frame rearrangements with V and J assigned. A fraction of the clones does not appear; measured against another copy, unresolved V genes explain less than half of the discrepancy, and the remainder lacks a known reason. The sample has about 120,000 clones on record, 85% to 90% of them singletons. The ten most abundant clones make up roughly 30% of the sample. The sequenced sample consisted of peripheral blood. The origin of the receptors is a woman aged 70-85 years with acute or convalescent COVID-19.

The chain carries TRBV28 and TRBJ1-5, with D tentatively TRBD1 (6 bases). The CDR3 runs 18 residues. Germline lookup yields CDR1 MDHEN and CDR2 SYDVKM. Trimming cost V 3 bases and J 0 bases, with 18 bases left between them. DNA for the CDR3: TGTGCCAGCAGTTTCGACAGCGGGGGGCGATTTAGCAATCAGCCCCAGCATTTT. It is translated as CASSFDSGGRFSNQPQHF.

The chain recombines TRBV3-1 (or the pseudogene TRBV3-2) with TRBJ1-1, with a possible D match to TRBD1 (6 bases). The CDR3 sequence is 14 residues long. The ends were cut back, 3 bases at V and 1 base at J, with 9 bases in the middle. CDR1 and CDR2 (germline): LGHDT, YNNKEL (reference sequence). CDR3 loop: CASSHGTQNTEAFF. CDR3 sequence (DNA): TGTGCCAGCAGCCACGGGACACAGAACACTGAAGCTTTCTTT.

This chain links TRBV28 with TRBJ1-5; 7 bases line up with TRBD1. This CDR3 contains 16 residues. Germline-derived CDR1 and CDR2 are MDHEN and SYDVKM. Losses at the gene ends were 7 bases for V and 0 bases for J; bases not matched to a gene: 9. This chain's CDR3 is CASKQGQSYSNQPQHF. CDR3 sequence (DNA): TGTGCCAGCAAACAGGGACAGTCTTATAGCAATCAGCCCCAGCATTTT.

This chain uses TRBV19 with TRBJ1-1, with 7 bases fitting TRBD1. Trimming at V came to 10 bases and at J to 4 bases, leaving 3 bases not matched to a gene. Germline CDR1 and CDR2: LNHDA and SQIVND (reference sequence). The CDR3 contains 11 residues. CDR3 loop: CATQGGTEAFF. CDR3 DNA: TGTGCCACCCAGGGGGGCACTGAAGCTTTCTTT.

This clone was observed once. This chain joins TRBV5-5 and TRBJ1-2, with D possibly matching TRBD1 (5 bases). This CDR3 is built from 15 residues. The germline CDR1 and CDR2 sequences are SGHKS and YYEKEE (reference sequence). V lost 0 bases, J lost 6 bases, and 15 bases lay in between. CDR3 in amino acids: CASSLATTGSDGYTF. DNA of the CDR3: TGTGCCAGCAGCTTGGCCACAACAGGATCTGATGGCTACACCTTC.

This chain joins TRBV30 and TRBJ2-2, with 9 positions matching TRBD1. Germline V gene sequence: CDR1 GTSNPN, CDR2 SVGIG (reference sequence). The CDR3 contains 15 residues. V was clipped by 3 bases and J by 4 bases; unmatched bases: 6. CDR3 loop: CAWRGQGWSTGELFF. The CDR3 coding sequence is TGTGCCTGGAGAGGACAGGGGTGGAGCACCGGGGAGCTGTTTTTT.

This clone was picked up one time. Written as DNA, the CDR3 is TGTGCCAGCAGAACCGGGGGGAGAGATACGCAGTATTTT. Its protein is CASRTGGRDTQYF. The chain has TRBV3-1 (or the pseudogene TRBV3-2) and TRBJ2-3, with 7 nucleotides matching TRBD2. Germline V lookup: CDR1 LGHDT, CDR2 YNNKEL (reference sequence). The length of the CDR3 is 13 residues. Losses at the gene ends were 6 bases for V and 5 bases for J; bases not matched to a gene: 5.

For the CDR3, the DNA is TGTGCCAGCACCCGGACAGGGGGAAGCTATGGCTACACCTTC. This gives the protein CASTRTGGSYGYTF. V and J are TRBV5-4 and TRBJ1-2; TRBD1 matches at 10 bases. The ends lost 6 bases at V and 4 bases at J; junction bases unmatched: 6. CDR1 and CDR2 from the germline V gene are SGHNT and YYREEE (reference sequence). The CDR3 is 14 residues long.

The chain carries TRBV5-4 and TRBJ2-2, with TRBD2 matching over 15 bases. The germline gives CDR1 SGHNT, CDR2 YYREEE (reference sequence). The CDR3 runs to 17 residues. V was pared by 5 bases and J by 2 bases, with 4 bases of the junction left unmatched. Here the CDR3 reads CASRQGLAGGNTGELFF. DNA for the CDR3: TGTGCCAGCAGACAGGGACTAGCGGGGGGTAACACCGGGGAGCTGTTTTTT.

V usage is TRBV9 and J usage is TRBJ2-1, with D possibly being TRBD1 (6 bases). The CDR3 loop spans 15 amino acids. Germline loops: CDR1 SGDLS, CDR2 YYNGEE. V was trimmed by 4 bases and J by 6 bases, leaving 17 bases between them. The CDR3 DNA reads TGTGCCAGCAGCCTACGGACAGCCGCACGCAATGAGCAGTTCTTC. Translated: CASSLRTAARNEQFF.

This chain joins TRBV9 and TRBJ2-1, with 13 bases identical to TRBD2. CDR3 size: 18 residues. Germline-derived CDR1 and CDR2 are SGDLS and YYNGEE. V shed 3 bases, J shed 4 bases, and the junction held 10 bases outside the gene matches. The chain's CDR3 is CASSAPRTSGGRYNEQFF. CDR3 nucleotide sequence: TGTGCCAGCAGCGCCCCCCGGACTAGCGGGGGCCGGTACAATGAGCAGTTCTTC.

The chain uses TRBV19 and TRBJ1-5, with 8 bases lining up with TRBD1. CDR1 and CDR2 from the germline V gene are LNHDA and SQIVND (reference sequence). The ends lost 7 bases at V and 5 bases at J; junction bases unmatched: 10. The CDR3 sequence is 15 residues long. The CDR3 reads CASNWDRRAYQPQHF. The CDR3 nucleotides are TGTGCCAGTAACTGGGACAGGAGGGCCTATCAGCCCCAGCATTTT.

This rearrangement joins TRBV10-3 to TRBJ2-1; 7 positions agree with TRBD1. CDR3 length equals 13 residues. CDR1 is ENHRY, CDR2 SYGVKD, per germline. V lost 8 bases, J lost 5 bases, and 6 bases stayed unmatched. The CDR3 sequence: CAISGTENNEQFF. CDR3 DNA sequence: TGTGCCATCTCCGGGACAGAAAACAATGAGCAGTTCTTC.

This clone was found a few times. The chain couples TRBV11-2 to TRBJ1-3, with D perhaps TRBD1 (5 bases). Germline loops: CDR1 SGHAT, CDR2 FQNNGV. Trimming took 5 bases from V and 4 from J, leaving 15 bases between them. The CDR3 is 15 amino acids. The CDR3 DNA follows: TGTGCCAGCAGCCGTACAGTGGGGCCGGGAAACACCATATATTTT. It translates to CASSRTVGPGNTIYF.

The chain links TRBV7-3 to TRBJ2-1; 10 nucleotides agree with TRBD2. The CDR3 is made up of 16 amino acids. The germline V gene encodes CDR1 SGHTA and CDR2 FQGTGA. The trim removed 5 bases at V and 3 bases at J, leaving 7 bases unmatched. In DNA, the CDR3 is TGTGCCAGCAGCCGTAGCGGGGGGCCCATCTACAATGAGCAGTTCTTC. This codes for CASSRSGGPIYNEQFF.

V gene TRBV5-4 combines with J gene TRBJ2-7, with 7 positions matching TRBD2. Germline assignment: CDR1 SGHNT and CDR2 YYREEE (reference sequence). The CDR3 is 14 residues long. J was trimmed by 2 bases and V by 3 bases; bases with no gene match: 5. CDR3 in amino acids: CASSSPGTTYEQYF. For the CDR3, the DNA is TGTGCCAGCAGCTCGCCCGGGACTACCTACGAGCAGTACTTC.

The CDR3 loop is CASRTGGNYGYTF. CDR3 nucleotides: TGTGCCAGCAGGACAGGGGGGAACTATGGCTACACCTTC. V gene TRBV27 combines with J gene TRBJ1-2, with 9 bases matching TRBD1. The CDR3 totals 13 residues. CDR1 is MNHEY, CDR2 SMNVEV, per germline (reference sequence). V gave up 6 bases and J gave up 2 bases; unmatched junction bases: 1.

Only a few counts were recorded for this clone. The chain carries TRBV5-1 and TRBJ2-7, with TRBD1 identical over 12 bases. The CDR3 runs 16 residues. Germline CDR1 is SGHRS and CDR2 is YFSETQ. J lost 7 bases, V lost 4 bases, and 12 bases had no gene match. The CDR3 nucleotides read TGCGCCAGCAGCCGGGGCGGGGGACAGGGGGCGCGGGAGCAGTACTTC. Amino acid sequence: CASSRGGGQGAREQYF.

The chain links TRBV7-9 to TRBJ2-3; D is perhaps TRBD2 (7 bases). V lost 3 bases and J 3 bases, leaving 13 bases between the germline ends. This CDR3 is 15 amino acids long. Germline-derived CDR1 and CDR2 are SEHNR and FQNEAQ (reference sequence). CDR3 DNA sequence: TGTGCCAGCAGCTTGAGGGGGGGCCGGACAGATACGCAGTATTTT. Its protein is CASSLRGGRTDTQYF.

This chain joins TRBV19 and TRBJ1-2; D is possibly TRBD1 (6 bases). Germline CDR1 and CDR2: LNHDA and SQIVND (reference sequence). Trimming pared 5 bases from V and 3 bases from J, leaving 25 bases between. The CDR3 runs to 18 residues. The CDR3 region is CASSSLGQRPKNYYGYTF. In DNA, the CDR3 is TGTGCCAGTAGTTCCCTCGGACAGAGACCAAAAAACTACTATGGCTACACCTTC.

Points on this clone: One end of the junction fails to match germline, which may point to a read error. V and J are TRBV11-3 and TRBJ1-1; D might be TRBD1 (6 bases). This CDR3 is built from 13 residues. Germline V gives CDR1 SGHNT, CDR2 YENEEA. The CDR3 region is CARSRGGPTEAFF. The CDR3 coding sequence is TGCGCCCGCAGCCGGGGGGGGCCCACTGAAGCTTTCTTT.

The V and J genes are TRBV7-9 and TRBJ1-2; TRBD1 aligns across 10 bases. This CDR3 has 14 amino acids. In germline, CDR1 is SEHNR, CDR2 FQNEAQ (reference sequence). The junction had 3 bases not matched to a gene; V was cut back by 4 bases and J by 4 bases. The DNA for the CDR3 is TGTGCCAGCAGCTCGACAGGGGGCGTCTATGGCTACACCTTC. Translation: CASSSTGGVYGYTF.

This clone was seen a handful of times. CDR3 DNA: TGCGCCAGCAGCTCGGGGACAGGGGGGTTCTATGGCTACACCTTC. It translates to CASSSGTGGFYGYTF. The chain uses TRBV5-1 and TRBJ1-2; 11 nucleotides match TRBD1. Germline V gene lookup returns CDR1 SGHRS and CDR2 YFSETQ. The trim removed 3 bases at V and 4 bases at J, leaving 5 bases unmatched. The CDR3 totals 15 residues.

The rearrangement links TRBV6-6 to TRBJ1-4; no clear D gene. CDR3 length: 15 amino acids. V lost 0 bases and J 8 bases, leaving 13 bases between the germline ends. Germline values: CDR1 MNHNY, CDR2 SVGAGI (reference sequence). The CDR3 DNA is TGTGCCAGCAGTTACTCCCCCATTCTGCGGGAAAAACTGTTTTTT. Amino acids: CASSYSPILREKLFF.

The chain uses TRBV9 and TRBJ2-3; 12 positions agree with TRBD2. After removal of 0 bases from V and 5 bases from J, the junction contained 4 bases not matched to a gene. From germline, CDR1 is SGDLS and CDR2 YYNGEE. This CDR3 comprises 16 residues. CDR3 sequence (DNA): TGTGCCAGCAGCGTAGGACTAGCGGGGGCCCAAGATACGCAGTATTTT. Its protein product is CASSVGLAGAQDTQYF.

V gene TRBV28 combines with J gene TRBJ1-1; 9 bases match TRBD1. Germline V gene lookup returns CDR1 MDHEN and CDR2 SYDVKM. Germline trimming cut 5 bases from V and 4 bases from J; bases unmatched to any gene: 8. CDR3 length equals 15 residues. In DNA form, the CDR3 reads TGTGCCAGCAGTCTAAACAGGGGGCAAAGCACTGAAGCTTTCTTT. It codes for CASSLNRGQSTEAFF.